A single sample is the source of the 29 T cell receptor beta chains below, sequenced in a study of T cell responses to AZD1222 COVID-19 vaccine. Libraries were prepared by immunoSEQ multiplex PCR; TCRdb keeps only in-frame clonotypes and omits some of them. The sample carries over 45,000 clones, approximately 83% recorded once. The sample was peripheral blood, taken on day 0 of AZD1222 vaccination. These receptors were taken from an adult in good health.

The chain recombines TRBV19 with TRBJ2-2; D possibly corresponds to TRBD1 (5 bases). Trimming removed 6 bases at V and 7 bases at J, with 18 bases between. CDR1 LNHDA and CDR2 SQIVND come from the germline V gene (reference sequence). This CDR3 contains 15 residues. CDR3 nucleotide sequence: TGTGCCAGTAGGCCTCGGATAGGGGTCGGCGGGGAGCTGTTTTTT. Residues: CASRPRIGVGGELFF.

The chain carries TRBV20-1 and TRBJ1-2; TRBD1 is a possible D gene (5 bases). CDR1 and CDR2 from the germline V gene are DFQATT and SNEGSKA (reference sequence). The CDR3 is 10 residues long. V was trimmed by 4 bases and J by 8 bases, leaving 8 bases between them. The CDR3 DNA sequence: TGCAGTGCTATCAGGGAAGGCTACACCTTC. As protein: CSAIREGYTF.

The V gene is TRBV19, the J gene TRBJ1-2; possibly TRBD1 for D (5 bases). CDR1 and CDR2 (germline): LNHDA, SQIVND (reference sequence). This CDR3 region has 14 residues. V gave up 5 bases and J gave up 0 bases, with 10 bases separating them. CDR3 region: CASSDPGSNYGYTF. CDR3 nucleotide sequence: TGTGCCAGTAGTGATCCAGGGTCTAACTATGGCTACACCTTC. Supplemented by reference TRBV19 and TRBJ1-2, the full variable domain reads DGGITQSPKYLFRKEGQNVTLSCEQNLNHDAMYWYRQDPGQGLRLIYYSQIVNDFQKGDIAEGYSVSREKKESFPLTVTSAQKNPTAFYLCASSDPGSNYGYTFGSGTRLTVV.

CDR3 sequence reads: CASSPLGTGGQWEQFF. CDR3 coding DNA: TGTGCCAGCAGTCCACTTGGGACAGGGGGACAATGGGAGCAGTTCTTC. The chain employs TRBV28 and TRBJ2-1, with 11 bases aligning to TRBD1. CDR3 length: 16 amino acids. Trimming removed 5 bases from V and 10 bases from J; junction bases left unmatched: 13. Germline V gene lookup returns CDR1 MDHEN and CDR2 SYDVKM.

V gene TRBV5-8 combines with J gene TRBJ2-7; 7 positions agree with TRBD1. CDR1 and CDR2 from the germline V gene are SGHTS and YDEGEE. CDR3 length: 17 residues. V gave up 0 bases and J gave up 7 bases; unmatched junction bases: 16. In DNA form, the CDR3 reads TGTGCCAGCAGCTTGGCCCAACAGGGGTTTGGAGCGGTTGAGCAGTACTTC. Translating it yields CASSLAQQGFGAVEQYF.

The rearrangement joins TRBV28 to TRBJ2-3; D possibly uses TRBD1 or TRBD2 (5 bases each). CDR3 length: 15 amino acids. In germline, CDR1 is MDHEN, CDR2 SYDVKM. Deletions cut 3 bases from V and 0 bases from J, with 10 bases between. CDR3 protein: CASSFRDGSTDTQYF. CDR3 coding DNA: TGTGCCAGCAGTTTCCGGGACGGCAGCACAGATACGCAGTATTTT.

This CDR3 is CASSLPGQGNYGYTF. CDR3 coding DNA: TGTGCCAGCAGCCTCCCGGGACAGGGAAACTATGGCTACACCTTC. The chain combines TRBV6-6 with TRBJ1-2; 9 nucleotides align to TRBD1. Germline-derived CDR1 and CDR2 are MNHNY and SVGAGI (reference sequence). The J segment lost 2 bases and the V segment lost 6 bases, leaving 7 bases of the junction unmatched. The CDR3 is 15 residues long.

The CDR3 nucleotides are TGTGCCAGCAGCTTTAGTGGGCAGGGCACAGATACGCAGTATTTT. This gives the protein CASSFSGQGTDTQYF. This chain connects TRBV7-9 to TRBJ2-3; D unclear. The V end lost 3 bases, the J end lost 1 base, and 11 bases lay between the germline ends. CDR3 length equals 15 residues. CDR1 and CDR2 (germline): SEHNR, FQNEAQ (reference sequence).

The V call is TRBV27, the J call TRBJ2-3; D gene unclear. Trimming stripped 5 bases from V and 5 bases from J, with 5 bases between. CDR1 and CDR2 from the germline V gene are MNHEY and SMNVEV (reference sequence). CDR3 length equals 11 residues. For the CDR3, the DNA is TGTGCCAGCAGTACAAGAGATACGCAGTATTTT. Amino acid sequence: CASSTRDTQYF.

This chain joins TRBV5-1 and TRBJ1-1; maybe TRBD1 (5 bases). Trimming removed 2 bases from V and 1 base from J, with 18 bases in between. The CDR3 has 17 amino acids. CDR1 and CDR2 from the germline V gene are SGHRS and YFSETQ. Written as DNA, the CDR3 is TGCGCCAGCAGCTTTCGGCAACGGGGCACGGAGAACACTGAAGCTTTCTTT. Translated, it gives CASSFRQRGTENTEAFF.

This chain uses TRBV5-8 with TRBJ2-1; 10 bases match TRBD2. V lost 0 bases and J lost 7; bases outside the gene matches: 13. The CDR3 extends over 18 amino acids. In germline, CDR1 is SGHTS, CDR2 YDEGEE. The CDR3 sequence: CASSLGGMASGSPNEQFF. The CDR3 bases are TGTGCCAGCAGCTTGGGAGGGATGGCTAGCGGGAGTCCTAATGAGCAGTTCTTC. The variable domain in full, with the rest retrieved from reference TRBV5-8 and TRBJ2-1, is EAGVTQSPTHLIKTRGQQATLRCSPISGHTSVYWYQQALGLGLQFLLWYDEGEERNRGNFPPRFSGRQFPNYSSELNVNALELEDSALYLCASSLGGMASGSPNEQFFGPGTRLTVL.

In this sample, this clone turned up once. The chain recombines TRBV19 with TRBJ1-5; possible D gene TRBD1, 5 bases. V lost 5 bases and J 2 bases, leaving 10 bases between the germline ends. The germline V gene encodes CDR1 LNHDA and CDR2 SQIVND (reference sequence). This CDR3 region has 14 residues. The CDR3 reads CASSGREGNQPQHF. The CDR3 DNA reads TGTGCCAGTAGTGGCAGGGAGGGCAATCAGCCCCAGCATTTT.

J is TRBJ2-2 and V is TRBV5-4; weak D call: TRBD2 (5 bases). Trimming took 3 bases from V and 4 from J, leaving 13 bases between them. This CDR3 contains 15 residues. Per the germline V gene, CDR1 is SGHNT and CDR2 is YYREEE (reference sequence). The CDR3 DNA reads TGTGCCAGCAGCTACGGGGTATGGTCCACCGGGGAGCTGTTTTTT. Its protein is CASSYGVWSTGELFF.

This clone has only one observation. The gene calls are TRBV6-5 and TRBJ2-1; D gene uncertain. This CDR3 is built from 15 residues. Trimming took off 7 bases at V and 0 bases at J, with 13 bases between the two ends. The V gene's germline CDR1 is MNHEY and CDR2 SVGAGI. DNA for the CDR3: TGTGCCAGCACTAAAGACGGTAGCTCCTACAATGAGCAGTTCTTC. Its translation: CASTKDGSSYNEQFF.

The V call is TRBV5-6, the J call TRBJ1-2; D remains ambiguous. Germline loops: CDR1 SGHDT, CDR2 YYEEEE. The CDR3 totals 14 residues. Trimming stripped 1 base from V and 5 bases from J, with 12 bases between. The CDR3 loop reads CASSLTFSVYGYTF. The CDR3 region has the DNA TGTGCCAGCAGCTTGACTTTCTCAGTGTATGGCTACACCTTC.

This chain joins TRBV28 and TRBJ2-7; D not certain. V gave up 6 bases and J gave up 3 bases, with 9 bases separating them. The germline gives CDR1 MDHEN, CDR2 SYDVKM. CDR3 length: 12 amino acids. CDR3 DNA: TGTGCCAGCAGGAACACGAACTACGAGCAGTACTTC. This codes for CASRNTNYEQYF.

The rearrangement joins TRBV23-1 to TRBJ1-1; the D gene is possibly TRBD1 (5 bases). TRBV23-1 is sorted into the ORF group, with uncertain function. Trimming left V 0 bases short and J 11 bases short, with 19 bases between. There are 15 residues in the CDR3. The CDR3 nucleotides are TGCGCCAGCAGTCAATCTCGGACACGTAAAAGGTGGGCTTTCTTT. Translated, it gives CASSQSRTRKRWAFF.

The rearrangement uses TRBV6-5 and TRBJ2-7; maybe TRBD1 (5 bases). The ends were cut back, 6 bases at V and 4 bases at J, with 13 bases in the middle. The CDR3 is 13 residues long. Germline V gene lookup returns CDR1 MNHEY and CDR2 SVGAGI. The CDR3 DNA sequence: TGTGCCAGCAGCAGGGCCCTAAGGTACGAGCAGTACTTC. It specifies CASSRALRYEQYF.

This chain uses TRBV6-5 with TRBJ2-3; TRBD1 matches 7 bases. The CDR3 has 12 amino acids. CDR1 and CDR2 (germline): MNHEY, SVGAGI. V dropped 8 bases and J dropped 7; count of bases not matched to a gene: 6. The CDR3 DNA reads TGTGCCAGCGGACAGGACAGCCATACGCAGTATTTT. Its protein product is CASGQDSHTQYF.

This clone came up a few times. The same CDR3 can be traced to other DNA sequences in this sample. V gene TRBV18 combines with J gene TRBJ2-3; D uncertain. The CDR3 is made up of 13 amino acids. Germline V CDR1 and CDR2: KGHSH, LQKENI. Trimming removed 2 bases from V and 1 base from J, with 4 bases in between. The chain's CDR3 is CASSPGGTDTQYF. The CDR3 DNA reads TGTGCCAGCTCACCAGGGGGCACAGATACGCAGTATTTT.

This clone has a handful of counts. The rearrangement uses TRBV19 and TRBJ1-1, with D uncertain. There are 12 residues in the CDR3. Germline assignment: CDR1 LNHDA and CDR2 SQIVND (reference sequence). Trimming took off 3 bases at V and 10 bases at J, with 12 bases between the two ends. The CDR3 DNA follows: TGTGCCAGTAGTATGCAGGAGGGAGCAGCTTTCTTT. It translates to CASSMQEGAAFF.

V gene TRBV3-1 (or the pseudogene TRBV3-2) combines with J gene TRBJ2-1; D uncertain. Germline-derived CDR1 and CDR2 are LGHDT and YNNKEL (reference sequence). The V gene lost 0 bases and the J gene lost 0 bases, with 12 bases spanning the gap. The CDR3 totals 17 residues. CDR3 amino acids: CASSQDIRRGSYNEQFF. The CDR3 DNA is TGTGCCAGCAGCCAAGATATCAGGAGAGGCTCCTACAATGAGCAGTTCTTC.

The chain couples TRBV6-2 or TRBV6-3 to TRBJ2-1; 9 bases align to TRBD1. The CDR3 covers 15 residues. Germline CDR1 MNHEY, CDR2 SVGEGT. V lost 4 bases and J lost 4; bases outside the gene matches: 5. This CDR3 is CASSSGTGTYNEQFF. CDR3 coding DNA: TGTGCCAGCAGTTCCGGGACAGGGACGTACAATGAGCAGTTCTTC.

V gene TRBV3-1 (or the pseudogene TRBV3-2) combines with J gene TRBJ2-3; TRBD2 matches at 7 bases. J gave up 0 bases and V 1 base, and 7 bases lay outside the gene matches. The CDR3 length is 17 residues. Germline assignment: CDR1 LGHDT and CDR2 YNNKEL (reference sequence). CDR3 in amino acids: CASSQGIGGTSTDTQYF. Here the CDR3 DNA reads TGTGCCAGCAGCCAAGGAATCGGGGGGACTAGCACAGATACGCAGTATTTT.

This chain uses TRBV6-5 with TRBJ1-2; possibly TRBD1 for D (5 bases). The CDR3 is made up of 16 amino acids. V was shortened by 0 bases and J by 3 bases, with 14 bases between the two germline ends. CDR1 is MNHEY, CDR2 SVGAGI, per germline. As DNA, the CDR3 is TGTGCCAGCAGTTACTCGACCGGGGCTATGGACTATGGCTACACCTTC. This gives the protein CASSYSTGAMDYGYTF.

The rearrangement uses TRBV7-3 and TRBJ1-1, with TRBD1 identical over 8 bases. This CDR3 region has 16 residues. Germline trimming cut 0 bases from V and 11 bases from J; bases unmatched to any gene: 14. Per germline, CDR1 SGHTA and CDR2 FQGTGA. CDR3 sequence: CASSLTGSDRGSGAFF. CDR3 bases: TGTGCCAGCAGCTTAACGGGGTCTGACAGGGGAAGTGGCGCTTTCTTT.

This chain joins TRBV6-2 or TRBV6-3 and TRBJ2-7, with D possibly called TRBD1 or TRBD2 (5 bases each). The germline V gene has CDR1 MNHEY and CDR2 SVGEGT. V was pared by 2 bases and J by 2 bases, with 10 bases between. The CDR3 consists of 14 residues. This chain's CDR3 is CASSYRDAAYEQYF. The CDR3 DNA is TGTGCCAGCAGTTACCGGGACGCCGCCTACGAGCAGTACTTC.

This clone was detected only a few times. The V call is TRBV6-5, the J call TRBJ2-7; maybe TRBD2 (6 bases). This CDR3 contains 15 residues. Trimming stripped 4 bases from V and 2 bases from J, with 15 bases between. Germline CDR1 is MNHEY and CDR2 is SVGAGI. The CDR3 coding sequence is TGTGCCAGCAGTTTGGGGGGTGAGGGGACCTACGAGCAGTACTTC. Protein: CASSLGGEGTYEQYF.

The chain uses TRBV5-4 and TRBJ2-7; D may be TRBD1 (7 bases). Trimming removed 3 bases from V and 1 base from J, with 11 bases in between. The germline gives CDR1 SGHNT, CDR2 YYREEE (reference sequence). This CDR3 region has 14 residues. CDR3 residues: CASSSTGRSYEQYF. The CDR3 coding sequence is TGTGCCAGCAGCTCGACAGGGAGGTCCTACGAGCAGTACTTC.